A selection of T cell receptor beta chains follows, all from one sample in a study of cytomegalovirus exposure and HLA in healthy donors. Profiling relied on immunoSEQ multiplex PCR, and the TCRdb table lists in-frame clones only, not all of them. Among hundreds of thousands of clones listed, around 70% were seen once. Specimen: PBMCs. All receptors come from a man aged 35-49 years in good health and CMV-seropositive. CDR3s include the opening cysteine and the closing phenylalanine or tryptophan. A D gene is named only where the DNA matches it firmly. Rows may omit the clone size; those that give it use once, few, many or a size class.

d_call clone_size j_call cdr3_length v_call cdr3_nt cdr3_aa
TRBD1 - TRBJ1-6 14 TRBV11-1 TGTGCCAGCAGCTTGGACAGGGGCGTGCCACCCCTCCACTTT CASSLDRGVPPLHF
TRBD1 - TRBJ1-1 13 TRBV6-5 TGTGCCAGCAGCCTGACAGGGGGAACTGAAGCTTTCTTT CASSLTGGTEAFF
TRBD1 - TRBJ2-5 15 TRBV5-1 TGCGCCAGCAGCTGGGGCCCGGGACAGCAAGAGACCCAGTACTTC CASSWGPGQQETQYF
- - TRBJ2-5 13 TRBV6-5 TGTGCCAGCAGGAATGGGGGGTGGGAGACCCAGTACTTC CASRNGGWETQYF
- once TRBJ2-5 13 TRBV5-4 TGTGCCAGCAGCTCGGGGTACCAAGAGACCCAGTACTTC CASSSGYQETQYF
- once TRBJ2-3 13 TRBV19 TGTGCCAGTAGTATCACAGGGACAGATACGCAGTATTTT CASSITGTDTQYF
TRBD1 - TRBJ1-5 15 TRBV10-3 TGTGCCATCAGTGGATCAGGGGGCGGCAATCAGCCCCAGCATTTT CAISGSGGGNQPQHF
- - TRBJ1-1 14 TRBV27 TGTGCCAGCAGTTTAATCGGGGGTTCGACTGAAGCTTTCTTT CASSLIGGSTEAFF
- few TRBJ1-5 14 TRBV5-1 TGCGCCAGCAGCACTGGGGGGGGCAATCAGCCCCAGCATTTT CASSTGGGNQPQHF
TRBD1 - TRBJ2-5 17 TRBV7-2 TGTGCCAGCAGCTCCCGGGACAGGGGGTTTGGCCAAGAGACCCAGTACTTC CASSSRDRGFGQETQYF
- - TRBJ2-7 16 TRBV2 TGTGCCAGCAGTCCTACTGCGGGCGGGGCAACCTACGAGCAGTACTTC CASSPTAGGATYEQYF
- once TRBJ2-1 17 TRBV5-1 TGCGCCAGCAGCTTGGCTACAGGGCTAAGCTCCTACAATGAGCAGTTCTTC CASSLATGLSSYNEQFF
TRBD2 - TRBJ2-3 15 TRBV7-6 TGTGCCAGCAGCCCGGGCGGCGGGAGGGCAGATACGCAGTATTTT CASSPGGGRADTQYF
TRBD2 - TRBJ2-7 13 TRBV11-3 TGTGCCAGCAGCTCCAGGGAGGGCTACGAGCAGTACTTC CASSSREGYEQYF
TRBD2 - TRBJ2-3 16 TRBV9 TGTGCCAGCAGCCCCTGGGGGGGGGTTCAAACAGATACGCAGTATTTT CASSPWGGVQTDTQYF
TRBD2 - TRBJ2-5 16 TRBV4-2 TGTGCCAGCAGCCAAGGGGCGGGGGGCCGACAAGAGACCCAGTACTTC CASSQGAGGRQETQYF
- - TRBJ2-7 14 TRBV18 TGTGCCAGCTCACCCGGGACAAGCTCCTACGAGCAGTACTTC CASSPGTSSYEQYF
- - TRBJ1-2 15 TRBV6-6 TGTGCCAGCAGTTACCGGGATATCCTTAACTATGGCTACACCTTC CASSYRDILNYGYTF
- once TRBJ1-6 13 TRBV11-2 TGTGCCAGCAGCCTACTAGCGAGATCACCCCTCCACTTT CASSLLARSPLHF
- - TRBJ1-5 14 TRBV19 TGTGCCAGTAGTATAGCGGGTGGCAATCAGCCCCAGCATTTT CASSIAGGNQPQHF
TRBD1 few TRBJ1-3 14 TRBV28 TGTGCCAGCAGTTGGACAGGGGCTGGAAACACCATATATTTT CASSWTGAGNTIYF
TRBD1 - TRBJ1-4 14 TRBV18 TGTGCCAGCTCACGGGACAGGGTGGATGAAAAACTGTTTTTT CASSRDRVDEKLFF
- - TRBJ1-1 13 TRBV6-4 TGTGCCAGCAGGACTGGGTGGGACACTGAAGCTTTCTTT CASRTGWDTEAFF
- - TRBJ1-1 15 TRBV19 TGTGCCAGTAGTATGGGCCCTAGCGGGGGCACTGAAGCTTTCTTT CASSMGPSGGTEAFF
- - TRBJ1-1 14 TRBV7-8 TGTGCCAGCAGCTTAGTCGGCTCGGGCACTGAAGCTTTCTTT CASSLVGSGTEAFF
TRBD2 - TRBJ2-5 15 TRBV7-6 TGTGCCAGCAGCTTCTCTAGCGGGTACCAAGAGACCCAGTACTTC CASSFSSGYQETQYF
- - TRBJ1-1 14 TRBV4-1 TGCGCCAGCAGCCTAGAACAGGGTCGTACTGAAGCTTTCTTT CASSLEQGRTEAFF
TRBD1 few TRBJ1-6 16 TRBV5-4 TGTGCCAGCAGCCCTGGGACAGGGGCGACGAATTCACCCCTCCACTTT CASSPGTGATNSPLHF
- - TRBJ1-1 13 TRBV7-8 TGTGCCAGCAGCCGTGACAGGCTCGCTGAAGCTTTCTTT CASSRDRLAEAFF
- few TRBJ2-1 14 TRBV7-8 TGTGCCAGCAGCCCATACCCACAGAACAATGAGCAGTTCTTC CASSPYPQNNEQFF
- - TRBJ1-3 15 TRBV7-8 TGTGCCAGCAGCCCCGGGGAGAGCTCTGGAAACACCATATATTTT CASSPGESSGNTIYF
- - TRBJ1-1 14 TRBV7-2 TGTGCCAGCAGCTTACAGGGTTTGGGCACTGAAGCTTTCTTT CASSLQGLGTEAFF
TRBD2 few TRBJ2-7 16 TRBV9 TGTGCCAGCAGCGAGGGCGATAGCGGGGGACGCTACGAGCAGTACTTC CASSEGDSGGRYEQYF
- - TRBJ2-7 13 TRBV12-5 TGTGCTAGTGGACAGGGCCGAAACTACGAGCAGTACTTC CASGQGRNYEQYF
- once TRBJ2-1 16 TRBV6-6 TGTGCCAGCAGTTATTGGGGGGGGGCCTCCTACAATGAGCAGTTCTTC CASSYWGGASYNEQFF
TRBD1 - TRBJ2-4 11 TRBV2 TGTGCCAGCAGCGGGGACAGGAGTCAGTACTTC CASSGDRSQYF
TRBD2 - TRBJ2-3 14 TRBV5-1 TGCACCAGCAGCGAGCTAGCGGGGACAGATACGCAGTATTTT CTSSELAGTDTQYF
- - TRBJ2-7 15 TRBV6-5 TGTGCCAGCAGTACCACTCGTGAGGCCTCCTACGAGCAGTACTTC CASSTTREASYEQYF
- few TRBJ2-7 14 TRBV7-3 TGTGCCAGCAGCCCCTTGGGGACATTCGACGAGCAGTACTTC CASSPLGTFDEQYF
TRBD1 few TRBJ1-2 15 TRBV11-2 TGTGCCAGCAGCCCCTCGGACAGGGATCGCTATGGCTACACCTTC CASSPSDRDRYGYTF
- few TRBJ2-2 13 TRBV19 TGTGCCAGTAGTATCAGGATCACCGGGGAGCTGTTTTTT CASSIRITGELFF
TRBD1 few TRBJ2-7 14 TRBV6-6 TGTGCCAGCAGTGAGGCCGGGACAGGGGGCGAGCAGTACTTC CASSEAGTGGEQYF
- - TRBJ1-1 16 TRBV7-9 TGTGCCAGCAGCGATGGGAGGGGCCGGGTGAACACTGAAGCTTTCTTT CASSDGRGRVNTEAFF
- - TRBJ1-2 14 TRBV6-6 TGTGCCAGCAGTCCCAACGGACAGTCCTATGGCTACACCTTC CASSPNGQSYGYTF
- few TRBJ1-2 14 TRBV27 TGTGCCAGCAGTGTTGGTGGGGCGAACTATGGCTACACCTTC CASSVGGANYGYTF
- - TRBJ2-7 13 TRBV5-1 TGCGCCAGCAGCTTGGGCGTCTCCTACGAGCAGTACTTC CASSLGVSYEQYF
- - TRBJ1-2 15 TRBV19 TGTGCCAGTACAGCGGTTCGACCGGGGAACTATGGCTACACCTTC CASTAVRPGNYGYTF
- - TRBJ1-1 12 TRBV7-9 TGTGCCACGGGGGTTTCGGACACTGAAGCTTTCTTT CATGVSDTEAFF
TRBD1 - TRBJ2-7 17 TRBV7-9 TGTGCCAGCAGCTCCCCCCCCGACAGGGGGAATTCCTACGAGCAGTACTTC CASSSPPDRGNSYEQYF
- - TRBJ1-1 12 TRBV6-4 TGTGCCAGCAGTGACTGGGCAGACGAAGCTTTCTTT CASSDWADEAFF
TRBD1 - TRBJ2-3 15 TRBV6-1 TGTGCCAGCAGTGCCGGGACAGGCTACACAGATACGCAGTATTTT CASSAGTGYTDTQYF
- - TRBJ1-4 15 TRBV7-9 TGTGCCAGCAGCCTGGGGAGTTTAACTAATGAAAAACTGTTTTTT CASSLGSLTNEKLFF
- - TRBJ2-6 18 TRBV6-1 TGTGCCAGCAGTGATTGGACACCCAAAACCTCTGGGGCCAACGTCCTGACTTTC CASSDWTPKTSGANVLTF
TRBD1 - TRBJ2-7 13 TRBV10-3 TGTGCCATAGGGGGGACAGGGGGCGGTGAGCAGTACTTC CAIGGTGGGEQYF
- - TRBJ1-1 16 TRBV12-5 TGTGCTAGTGGTTTGGCCCACACAGGGATGAACACTGAAGCTTTCTTT CASGLAHTGMNTEAFF
TRBD1 - TRBJ2-5 15 TRBV19 TGTGCCAGTAAAAATTCGGGACAGGGTGGGGAGACCCAGTACTTC CASKNSGQGGETQYF
TRBD1 - TRBJ1-3 14 TRBV7-2 TGTGCCAGCAGCTTGACAGGGCAAGGAAACACCATATATTTT CASSLTGQGNTIYF
TRBD2 - TRBJ2-1 17 TRBV5-4 TGTGCCAGCAGCGCCGGGACTAGCGGGGGCGCCTACAATGAGCAGTTCTTC CASSAGTSGGAYNEQFF
- - TRBJ1-4 16 TRBV5-4 TGTGCCAGCAGCCCCGGGGGGCGCGGAACTAATGAAAAACTGTTTTTT CASSPGGRGTNEKLFF